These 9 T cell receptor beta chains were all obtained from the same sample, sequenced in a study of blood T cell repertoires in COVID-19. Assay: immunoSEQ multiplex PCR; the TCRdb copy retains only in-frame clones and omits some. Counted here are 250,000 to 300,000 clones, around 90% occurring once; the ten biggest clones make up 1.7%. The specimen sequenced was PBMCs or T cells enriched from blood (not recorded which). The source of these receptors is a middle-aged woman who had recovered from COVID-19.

In DNA, the CDR3 is TGTGCCAGCTCTCCCGGGGCAACTAATGAAAAACTGTTTTTT. This translates into CASSPGATNEKLFF. The chain combines TRBV18 with TRBJ1-4; D is uncertain. Trimming shortened V by 6 bases and J by 0 bases, and 8 bases separated the two germline ends. CDR3 size: 14 residues. Germline values: CDR1 KGHSH, CDR2 LQKENI.

This chain's CDR3 is CASSFRGGQPQHF. CDR3 in DNA: TGTGCCAGCAGTTTTCGGGGGGGTCAGCCCCAGCATTTT. The rearrangement links TRBV6-2 or TRBV6-3 to TRBJ1-5, with D possibly TRBD1 on 5 matching bases. This CDR3 region has 13 residues. Germline V gives CDR1 MNHEY, CDR2 SVGEGT. V was clipped by 4 bases and J by 6 bases, with 10 bases between them.

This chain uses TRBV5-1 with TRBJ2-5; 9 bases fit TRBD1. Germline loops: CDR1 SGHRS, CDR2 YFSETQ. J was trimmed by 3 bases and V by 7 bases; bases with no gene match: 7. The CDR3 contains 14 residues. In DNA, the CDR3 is TGCGCCAGCCGATCTACAGGGGGCGAAGAGACCCAGTACTTC. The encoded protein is CASRSTGGEETQYF.

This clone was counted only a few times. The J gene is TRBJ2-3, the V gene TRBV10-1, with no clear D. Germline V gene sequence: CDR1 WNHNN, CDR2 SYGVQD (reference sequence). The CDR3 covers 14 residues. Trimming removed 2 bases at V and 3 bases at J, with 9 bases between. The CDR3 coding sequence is TGCGCCAGCAGTGAGAGACATGTAACAGATACGCAGTATTTT. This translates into CASSERHVTDTQYF.

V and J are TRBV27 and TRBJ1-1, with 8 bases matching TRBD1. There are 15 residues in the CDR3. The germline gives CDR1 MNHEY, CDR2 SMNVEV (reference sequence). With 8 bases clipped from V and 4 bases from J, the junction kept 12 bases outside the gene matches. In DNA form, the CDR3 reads TGTGCCAGCTGGTCAGGGGGCCCACGGAGCACTGAAGCTTTCTTT. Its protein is CASWSGGPRSTEAFF.

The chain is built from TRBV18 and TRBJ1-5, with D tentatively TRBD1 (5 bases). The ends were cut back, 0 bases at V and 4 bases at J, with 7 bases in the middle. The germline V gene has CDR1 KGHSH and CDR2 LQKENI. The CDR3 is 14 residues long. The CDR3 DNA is TGTGCCAGCTCACCACCAGGGGAAAATCAGCCCCAGCATTTT. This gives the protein CASSPPGENQPQHF.

This CDR3 reads CAISPHGATNEKLFF. The CDR3 nucleotides read TGTGCCATCAGCCCACACGGAGCAACTAATGAAAAACTGTTTTTT. The V and J genes are TRBV10-3 and TRBJ1-4; D uncertain. The germline V gene encodes CDR1 ENHRY and CDR2 SYGVKD. Trimming took 6 bases from V and 0 from J, leaving 11 bases between them. The CDR3 has 15 amino acids.

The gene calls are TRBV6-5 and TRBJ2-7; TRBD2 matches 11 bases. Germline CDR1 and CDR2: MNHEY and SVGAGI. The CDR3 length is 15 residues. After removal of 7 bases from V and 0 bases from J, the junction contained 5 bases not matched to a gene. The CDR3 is CASKIGLAGSYEQYF. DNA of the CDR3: TGTGCCAGCAAAATTGGACTAGCGGGCTCCTACGAGCAGTACTTC.

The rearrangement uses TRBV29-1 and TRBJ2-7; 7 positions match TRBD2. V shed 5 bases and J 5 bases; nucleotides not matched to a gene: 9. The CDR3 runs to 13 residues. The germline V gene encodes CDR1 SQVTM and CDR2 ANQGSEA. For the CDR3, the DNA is TGCAGCGTTTTTGGCGGGAGAGCCAACGAGCAGTACTTC. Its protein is CSVFGGRANEQYF.